This T cell receptor beta chain stems from a study of blood T cell repertoires in COVID-19. Germline values: CDR1 LNHNV, CDR2 YYDKDF (reference sequence). The CDR3 loop spans 13 amino acids. The J segment lost 6 bases and the V segment lost 5 bases, leaving 6 bases of the junction unmatched. The assay was immunoSEQ multiplex PCR, and TCRdb's table has in-frame clones only and misses some. The repertoire holds around 250,000 clones, with around nine tenths as singletons. The rearrangement links TRBV15 to TRBJ2-7, with 8 bases that match TRBD1. This TCR was recovered from a woman aged 55-69 years who had recovered from COVID-19. The sequenced material came from peripheral blood. CDR3 protein: CATSRPGGGEQYF. The CDR3, as DNA: TGTGCCACCAGCCGACCAGGGGGCGGCGAGCAGTACTTC.